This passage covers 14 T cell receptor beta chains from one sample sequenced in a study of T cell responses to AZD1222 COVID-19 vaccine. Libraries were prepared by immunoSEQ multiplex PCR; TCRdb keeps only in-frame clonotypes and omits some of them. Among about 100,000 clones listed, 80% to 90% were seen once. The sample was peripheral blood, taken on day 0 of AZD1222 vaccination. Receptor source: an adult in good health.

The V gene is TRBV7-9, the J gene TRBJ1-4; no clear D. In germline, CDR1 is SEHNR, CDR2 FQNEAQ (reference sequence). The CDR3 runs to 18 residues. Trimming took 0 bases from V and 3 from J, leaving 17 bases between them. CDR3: CASSLAGDTFLPNEKLFF. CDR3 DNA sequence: TGTGCCAGCAGCTTAGCGGGCGACACTTTCCTCCCTAATGAAAAACTGTTTTTT. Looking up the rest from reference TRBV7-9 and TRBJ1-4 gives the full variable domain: DTGVSQNPRHKITKRGQNVTFRCDPISEHNRLYWYRQTLGQGPEFLTYFQNEAQLEKSRLLSDRFSAERPKGSFSTLEIQRTEQGDSAMYLCASSLAGDTFLPNEKLFFGSGTQLSVL.

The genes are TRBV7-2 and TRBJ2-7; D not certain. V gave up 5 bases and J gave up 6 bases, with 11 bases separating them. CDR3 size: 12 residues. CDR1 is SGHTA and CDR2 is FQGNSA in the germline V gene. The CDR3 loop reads CASSLGVGEQYF. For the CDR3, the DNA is TGTGCCAGCAGCCTTGGGGTGGGCGAGCAGTACTTC.

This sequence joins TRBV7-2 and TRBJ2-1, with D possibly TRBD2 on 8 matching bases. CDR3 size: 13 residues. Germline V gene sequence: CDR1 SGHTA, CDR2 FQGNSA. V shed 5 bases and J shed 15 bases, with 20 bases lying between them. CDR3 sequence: CASSPGGGQLLFF. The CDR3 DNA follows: TGTGCCAGCAGCCCGGGGGGGGGACAGTTGTTGTTCTTC.

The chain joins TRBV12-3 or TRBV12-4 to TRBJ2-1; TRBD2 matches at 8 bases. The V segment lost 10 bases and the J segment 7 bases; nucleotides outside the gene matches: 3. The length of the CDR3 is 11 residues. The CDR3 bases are TGTGCCACGGGAGGGTGGAATGAGCAGTTCTTC. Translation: CATGGWNEQFF.

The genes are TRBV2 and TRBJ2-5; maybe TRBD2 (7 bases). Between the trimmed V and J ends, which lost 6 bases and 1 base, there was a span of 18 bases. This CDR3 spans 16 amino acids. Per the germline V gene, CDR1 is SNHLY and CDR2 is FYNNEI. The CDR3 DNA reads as TGTGCCAGCAGGGTCCGTGGGGGGGCCATCCAAGAGACCCAGTACTTC. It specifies CASRVRGGAIQETQYF. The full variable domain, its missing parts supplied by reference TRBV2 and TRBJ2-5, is EPEVTQTPSHQVTQMGQEVILRCVPISNHLYFYWYRQILGQKVEFLVSFYNNEISEKSEIFDDQFSVERPDGSNFTLKIRSTKLEDSAMYFCASRVRGGAIQETQYFGPGTRLLVL.

The CDR3 sequence: CASSQGVPGWYGYTF. The CDR3 DNA reads TGCGCCAGCAGCCAGGGAGTTCCAGGGTGGTATGGCTACACCTTC. The chain couples TRBV4-1 to TRBJ1-2; possibly TRBD1 for D (5 bases). Trimming took 3 bases from V and 5 from J, leaving 16 bases between them. The CDR3 is made up of 15 amino acids. In germline, CDR1 is MGHRA, CDR2 YSYEKL.

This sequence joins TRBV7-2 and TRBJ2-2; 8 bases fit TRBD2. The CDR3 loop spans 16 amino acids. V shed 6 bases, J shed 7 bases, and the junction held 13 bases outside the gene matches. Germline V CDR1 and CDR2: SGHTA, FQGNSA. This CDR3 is CASSFNPGGAGGELFF. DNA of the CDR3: TGTGCCAGCAGTTTCAACCCCGGGGGGGCCGGCGGGGAGCTGTTTTTT.

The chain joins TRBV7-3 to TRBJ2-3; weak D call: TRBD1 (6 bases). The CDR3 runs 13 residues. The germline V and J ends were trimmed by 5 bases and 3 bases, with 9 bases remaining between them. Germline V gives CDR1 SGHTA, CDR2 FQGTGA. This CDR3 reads CASSPGQTDTQYF. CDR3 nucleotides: TGTGCCAGCAGCCCCGGACAGACAGATACGCAGTATTTT.

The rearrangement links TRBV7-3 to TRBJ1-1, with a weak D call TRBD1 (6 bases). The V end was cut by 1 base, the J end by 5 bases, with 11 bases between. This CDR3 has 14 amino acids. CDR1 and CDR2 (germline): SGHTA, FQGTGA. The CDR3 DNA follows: TGTGCCAGCAGCTTAAATACAGGGCTAACTGAAGCTTTCTTT. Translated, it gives CASSLNTGLTEAFF. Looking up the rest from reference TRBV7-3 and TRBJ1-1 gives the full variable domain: GAGVSQTPSNKVTEKGKYVELRCDPISGHTALYWYRQSLGQGPEFLIYFQGTGAADDSGLPNDRFFAVRPEGSVSTLKIQRTERGDSAVYLCASSLNTGLTEAFFGQGTRLTVV.

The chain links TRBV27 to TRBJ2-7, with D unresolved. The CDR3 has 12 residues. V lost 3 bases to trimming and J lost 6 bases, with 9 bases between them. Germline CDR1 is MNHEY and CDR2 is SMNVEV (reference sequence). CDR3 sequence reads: CASSFRVLEQYF. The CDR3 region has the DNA TGTGCCAGCAGTTTTAGGGTACTCGAGCAGTACTTC.

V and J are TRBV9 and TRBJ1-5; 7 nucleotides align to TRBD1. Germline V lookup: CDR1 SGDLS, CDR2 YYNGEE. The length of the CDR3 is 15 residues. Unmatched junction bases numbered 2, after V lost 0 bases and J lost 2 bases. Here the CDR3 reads CASSVGGGGNQPQHF. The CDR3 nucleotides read TGTGCCAGCAGCGTAGGAGGGGGCGGCAATCAGCCCCAGCATTTT.

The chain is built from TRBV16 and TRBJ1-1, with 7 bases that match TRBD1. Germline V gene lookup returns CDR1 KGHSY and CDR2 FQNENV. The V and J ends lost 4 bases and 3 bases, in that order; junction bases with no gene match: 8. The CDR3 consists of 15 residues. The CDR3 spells CASSPMGTDYTEAFF. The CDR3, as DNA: TGTGCCAGCAGCCCTATGGGGACAGATTACACTGAAGCTTTCTTT.

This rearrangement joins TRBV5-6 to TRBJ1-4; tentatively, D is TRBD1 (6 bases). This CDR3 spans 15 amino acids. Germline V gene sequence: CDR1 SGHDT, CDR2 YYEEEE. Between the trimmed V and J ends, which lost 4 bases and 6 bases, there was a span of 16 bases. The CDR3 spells CASSDVGGADEKLFF. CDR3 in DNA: TGTGCCAGCAGCGACGTCGGGGGGGCAGATGAAAAACTGTTTTTT.

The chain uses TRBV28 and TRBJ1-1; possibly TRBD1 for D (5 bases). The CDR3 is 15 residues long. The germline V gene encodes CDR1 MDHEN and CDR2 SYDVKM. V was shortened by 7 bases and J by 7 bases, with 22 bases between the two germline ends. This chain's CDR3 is CASTTPGGWTGEAFF. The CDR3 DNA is TGTGCCAGCACCACTCCTGGGGGTTGGACGGGTGAAGCTTTCTTT.